Following are 6 T cell receptor beta chains from one sample sequenced in a study of T cell changes during pregnancy in multiple sclerosis. Repertoires were generated with immunoSEQ multiplex PCR, while TCRdb's copy carries only in-frame clones and drops some. The data show roughly 37,000 clones, around 92% seen once. The specimen was CD4+ T cells from peripheral blood mononuclear cells, collected in the second trimester of pregnancy. The receptors here all came from a female donor in good health, enrolled as a control in a pregnancy study.

The chain recombines TRBV6-1 with TRBJ2-7; TRBD2 aligns across 8 bases. J lost 0 bases, V lost 3 bases, and 10 bases had no gene match. The CDR3 contains 17 residues. Germline values: CDR1 MNHNS, CDR2 SASEGT. The DNA of the CDR3 is TGTGCCAGCAGTGAGGGGGCCTTAGCGGGGAGCTCCTACGAGCAGTACTTC. Translating gives CASSEGALAGSSYEQYF.

The V and J genes are TRBV10-3 and TRBJ2-7; 9 bases match TRBD1. Germline values: CDR1 ENHRY, CDR2 SYGVKD. The CDR3 totals 14 residues. V trimming: 2 bases; J trimming: 4 bases; junction bases outside the gene matches: 3. The CDR3 coding sequence is TGTGCCATCAGTGAGACAGGGGGCTTGTACGAGCAGTACTTC. It is translated as CAISETGGLYEQYF.

This chain joins TRBV28 and TRBJ1-5, with 8 nucleotides matching TRBD1. The trim removed 4 bases at V and 6 bases at J, leaving 5 bases unmatched. This CDR3 is built from 14 residues. Looked up from germline, CDR1 is MDHEN and CDR2 is SYDVKM. The CDR3 sequence is CASSSTGDSQPQHF. DNA of the CDR3: TGTGCCAGCAGTTCGACAGGGGATAGTCAGCCCCAGCATTTT.

The chain joins TRBV10-3 to TRBJ2-3; 7 positions agree with TRBD2. Germline CDR1 and CDR2: ENHRY and SYGVKD. The junction had 4 bases not matched to a gene; V was cut back by 0 bases and J by 4 bases. The CDR3 contains 15 residues. The CDR3 spells CAISESDAGADTQYF. CDR3 nucleotide sequence: TGTGCCATCAGTGAGTCGGACGCGGGGGCAGATACGCAGTATTTT.

The V and J genes are TRBV28 and TRBJ2-5; TRBD1 matches at 7 bases. The J call may be mistaken, given a closer DNA end match to TRBJ2-7. The CDR3 contains 13 residues. The germline V gene encodes CDR1 MDHEN and CDR2 SYDVKM. The CDR3 protein is CASIREGAGEQYF. The DNA for the CDR3 is TGTGCCAGCATTCGAGAGGGGGCGGGCGAGCAGTACTTC.

This chain links TRBV28 with TRBJ2-7; maybe TRBD1 (5 bases). The CDR3 loop spans 15 amino acids. The germline gives CDR1 MDHEN, CDR2 SYDVKM. The V gene lost 3 bases and the J gene lost 7 bases, with 19 bases spanning the gap. DNA for the CDR3: TGTGCCAGCAGTTTGACAGACGCCGCCCTGGGGGAGCAGTACTTC. As protein: CASSLTDAALGEQYF.